Shown below are 32 T cell receptor beta chains from a single sample sequenced in a study of CD8+CD57+ T cells in acquired aplastic anemia (dated by TCRdb to the late 2010s). The instrument given in TCRdb is Illumina HiSeq 2000. Genomic DNA was used as template for profiling of TCR beta VDJ combinations and CDR3 sequences. In TCRdb, the public reads were trimmed at Q25 with fastp and aligned with MiXCR, with productive beta chains retained. Identical CDR3 proteins give one entry, which carries the most common genes and DNA. This sample has fewer than 250,000 distinct CDR3 sequences in its table, and 40% to 50% of those were observed once. The ten largest clones add up to 7.8% of the sample. The patients picked for sequencing were ones in whom flow cytometry had shown an expansion of CD8+CD57+ cells. The sequenced sample consisted of sorted CD4+, CD8+, or CD8+CD57+ T cells (not recorded which) from PBMCs. Receptor source: a human donor with aplastic anemia.

Concerning this clonotype itself: This may be a read error, as it is one base from a much larger clone. V usage is TRBV6-1 and J usage is TRBJ1-6; D is unclear. The CDR3 has 17 residues. The germline V gene has CDR1 MNHNS and CDR2 SASEGT. V was pared by 11 bases and J by 0 bases, with 20 bases between. The chain's CDR3 is CAGTGSQPSSYNSPLHF. The CDR3 DNA follows: TGTGCCGGCACGGGGTCGCAACCTAGCTCCTATAATTCACCCCTCCACTTT.

V is TRBV5-1 and J is TRBJ1-2; tentatively, D is TRBD1 (6 bases). V lost 4 bases and J 8 bases, leaving 27 bases between the germline ends. CDR3 length: 17 residues. Germline V gene lookup returns CDR1 SGHRS and CDR2 YFSETQ. Written as DNA, the CDR3 is TGCGCCAGCAGCCCTCAAACCCCATGGACAGTATCTGGCGGCTACACCTTC. This codes for CASSPQTPWTVSGGYTF.

This clonotype was seen repeatedly, ten times or more. The J gene is TRBJ2-7, the V gene TRBV4-2; D is unresolved. The V end was cut by 3 bases, the J end by 0 bases, with 15 bases between. This CDR3 has 16 residues. Germline lookup yields CDR1 LGHNA and CDR2 YNFKEQ. CDR3 residues: CASSHNAKISSYEQYF. CDR3 nucleotide sequence: TGTGCCAGCAGCCATAACGCGAAAATTAGCTCCTACGAGCAGTACTTC.

The V gene is TRBV5-1, the J gene TRBJ2-5; D assignment may be TRBD1 or TRBD2 (5 bases each). Germline V gene sequence: CDR1 SGHRS, CDR2 YFSETQ. Trimming pared 0 bases from V and 2 bases from J, leaving 11 bases between. The CDR3 loop spans 15 amino acids. DNA for the CDR3: TGCGCCAGCAGCTTGGATTCGGGACCACAAGAGACCCAGTACTTC. It codes for CASSLDSGPQETQYF. Combining the CDR3 with reference TRBV5-1 and TRBJ2-5 gives the whole variable domain KAGVTQTPRYLIKTRGQQVTLSCSPISGHRSVSWYQQTPGQGLQFLFEYFSETQRNKGNFPGRFSGRQFSNSRSEMNVSTLELGDSALYLCASSLDSGPQETQYFGPGTRLLVL.

The sample holds many counts of this clonotype. This chain links TRBV7-6 with TRBJ2-1; D perhaps matches TRBD1 (5 bases). V was pared by 0 bases and J by 7 bases, with 13 bases between. The length of the CDR3 is 15 residues. Germline V gene lookup returns CDR1 SGHVS and CDR2 FNYEAQ. The CDR3 nucleotides read TGTGCCAGCAGCTTAGCCGACAGCTATGGGAATGAGCAGTTCTTC. The encoded protein is CASSLADSYGNEQFF.

This clonotype has at least ten counts. The rearrangement links TRBV5-6 to TRBJ2-7; the match to TRBD1 covers 9 bases. With 4 bases clipped from V and 6 bases from J, the junction kept 11 bases outside the gene matches. This CDR3 comprises 15 residues. From germline, CDR1 is SGHDT and CDR2 YYEEEE. The CDR3 nucleotides are TGTGCCAGCAGCGATACGGACAGGGGTACAACCGAGCAGTACTTC. Residues: CASSDTDRGTTEQYF.

This clonotype was found a few times. Here the CDR3 omits its conserved ending phenylalanine or tryptophan, so a read error is the likely source. The limits of the CDR3 on the DNA are not certain, so only TCRdb's listed CDR3 is given. The chain has TRBV24-1 and TRBJ2-5; whether TRBD1, the table's D call, matches the DNA was not checked. From its first to its last residue, the CDR3 has 9 amino acids. The germline V gene encodes CDR1 KGHDR and CDR2 SFDVKD. CDR3 loop: CATSDLHRV.

This clonotype has ten or more counts. This chain uses TRBV4-1 with TRBJ1-2; a possible D gene is TRBD1 (5 bases). The CDR3 consists of 16 residues. The germline V gene encodes CDR1 MGHRA and CDR2 YSYEKL. V was cut by 0 bases and J by 3 bases, with 14 bases left in between. DNA for the CDR3: TGCGCCAGCAGCCAAGAACCCCCAGGGAGGTACTATGGCTACACCTTC. It codes for CASSQEPPGRYYGYTF.

The chain joins TRBV5-1 to TRBJ2-1; 11 bases match TRBD1. This CDR3 contains 14 residues. CDR1 and CDR2 (germline): SGHRS, YFSETQ. With V trimmed by 4 bases and J by 6 bases, 3 bases remained unmatched. The CDR3 nucleotides read TGCGCCAGCAGCCAAGGGACAGGGGGCAATGAGCAGTTCTTC. Translating gives CASSQGTGGNEQFF.

As regards this clonotype: A junction boundary mismatches the germline segment, possibly from a read error. The chain is built from TRBV11-2 and TRBJ1-1, with D maybe TRBD1 (5 bases). The CDR3 loop spans 16 amino acids. Germline CDR1 and CDR2: SGHAT and FQNNGV. The CDR3 nucleotides read TGTGCCAGCACGTTTTTAGGGGTTAGAGTTATTGCTGAAGCTCTCTTT. Amino acid sequence: CASTFLGVRVIAEALF.

In the case of this clonotype: At one end, the junction sequence differs from germline, possibly due to a read error. This chain joins TRBV10-2 and TRBJ2-7; 7 bases match TRBD1. The CDR3 consists of 12 residues. Germline loops: CDR1 WSHSY, CDR2 SAAADI. CDR3 bases: TGTGCCAGCAGGTACAGGGGAGACGAGCAGTACTTC. This codes for CASRYRGDEQYF.

The chain is built from TRBV30 and TRBJ2-7; 10 nucleotides agree with TRBD2. CDR3 size: 16 residues. CDR1 GTSNPN and CDR2 SVGIG come from the germline V gene (reference sequence). V shed 2 bases and J 2 bases; nucleotides not matched to a gene: 9. CDR3 in DNA: TGTGCCTGGAGTAAAACTAGCGGGATAGGAACCTACGAGCAGTACTTC. Its protein product is CAWSKTSGIGTYEQYF. The whole variable domain, remainder taken from reference TRBV30 and TRBJ2-7, is SQTIHQWPATLVQPVGSPLSLECTVEGTSNPNLYWYRQAAGRGLQLLFYSVGIGQISSEVPQNLSASRPQDRQFILSSKKLLLSDSGFYLCAWSKTSGIGTYEQYFGPGTRLTVT.

This clonotype was seen only once. One end of the junction is discordant with germline, which a read error may explain. V usage is TRBV14 and J usage is TRBJ2-2; the match to TRBD1 covers 7 bases. Germline V gene lookup returns CDR1 SGHDN and CDR2 FVKESK. The CDR3 has 15 amino acids. The CDR3 spells CASSPRTGGTGELFW. The CDR3 DNA reads TGTGCCAGCAGCCCTAGGACAGGCGGCACCGGGGAGCTGTTTTGG.

V and J are TRBV10-1 and TRBJ2-5; possibly TRBD1 or TRBD2 for D (5 bases each). Trimming removed 3 bases from V and 5 bases from J, with 13 bases in between. Germline CDR1 and CDR2: WNHNN and SYGVQD (reference sequence). The CDR3 has 14 amino acids. CDR3 DNA: TGCGCCAGCAGTGAAAGAGGGACGATGGAGACCCAGTACTTC. It specifies CASSERGTMETQYF.

In its sample, this clonotype was seen a few times. This sequence may be a read error, since a much larger clone differs from it by one base. The rearrangement uses TRBV9 and TRBJ2-7; TRBD1 might be the D (5 bases). Germline CDR1 is SGDLS and CDR2 is YYNGEE. This CDR3 region has 14 residues. CDR3 region: CASSLSRQPYERYF. CDR3 sequence (DNA): TGTGCCAGCAGCTTAAGCCGACAGCCCTACGAGCGGTACTTC.

The gene calls are TRBV10-3 and TRBJ1-2; D gene unclear. CDR1 is ENHRY and CDR2 is SYGVKD in the germline V gene. The CDR3 consists of 13 residues. Between the trimmed V and J ends, which lost 10 bases and 2 bases, there was a span of 14 bases. The CDR3 here is CATRKAVNYGYTF. The CDR3 DNA sequence: TGTGCCACCCGGAAGGCAGTAAACTATGGCTACACCTTC.

J is TRBJ2-3 and V is TRBV24-1, with TRBD2 matching over 9 bases. V dropped 6 bases and J dropped 0; count of bases not matched to a gene: 0. Looked up from germline, CDR1 is KGHDR and CDR2 is SFDVKD. The CDR3 is made up of 14 amino acids. The CDR3 loop reads CATSTSGSTDTQYF. CDR3 in DNA: TGTGCCACCAGTACTAGCGGGAGCACAGATACGCAGTATTTT.

This chain joins TRBV24-1 and TRBJ2-1, with 10 bases identical to TRBD2. The trim removed 3 bases at V and 5 bases at J, leaving 6 bases unmatched. Per the germline V gene, CDR1 is KGHDR and CDR2 is SFDVKD. This CDR3 has 16 amino acids. CDR3 protein: CATSDRGLAPHNEQFF. The CDR3 DNA is TGTGCCACCAGTGATAGGGGACTAGCGCCACACAATGAGCAGTTCTTC.

This clonotype was counted many times. V usage is TRBV7-9 and J usage is TRBJ1-2, with D uncertain. Germline V gene sequence: CDR1 SEHNR, CDR2 FQNEAQ (reference sequence). The CDR3 has 14 residues. The V gene lost 5 bases and the J gene lost 4 bases, with 14 bases spanning the gap. The CDR3 nucleotides are TGTGCCAGCAGCAAATCGGAGGGTACCTATGGCTACACCTTC. Protein product: CASSKSEGTYGYTF.

Ten or more counts support this clonotype. The rearrangement joins TRBV15 to TRBJ1-5, with 7 bases identical to TRBD1. J was trimmed by 7 bases and V by 3 bases; bases with no gene match: 9. This CDR3 spans 15 amino acids. CDR1 and CDR2 (germline): LNHNV, YYDKDF (reference sequence). CDR3 in DNA: TGTGCCACCAGCAGGGATACAGGGGCCCACCAGCCCCAGCATTTT. Residues: CATSRDTGAHQPQHF.

The rearrangement joins TRBV9 to TRBJ2-3; D possibly corresponds to TRBD2 (6 bases). Trimming took off 4 bases at V and 0 bases at J, with 15 bases between the two ends. This CDR3 is built from 16 residues. Per germline, CDR1 SGDLS and CDR2 YYNGEE. CDR3 in DNA: TGTGCCAGCAGCTTGAGGCGGGGCCATAGCACAGATACGCAGTATTTT. Residues: CASSLRRGHSTDTQYF.

In its sample, this clonotype was seen many times. The V and J genes are TRBV4-2 and TRBJ2-7; D possibly corresponds to TRBD1 (5 bases). V was shortened by 2 bases and J by 0 bases, with 11 bases between the two germline ends. The germline V gene has CDR1 LGHNA and CDR2 YNFKEQ. The CDR3 extends over 15 amino acids. CDR3 DNA: TGTGCCAGCAGCCAAACGACAGCCACCTCCTACGAGCAGTACTTC. This codes for CASSQTTATSYEQYF.

The chain employs TRBV2 and TRBJ2-5; TRBD2 aligns across 7 bases. The CDR3 has 14 amino acids. Germline V gene sequence: CDR1 SNHLY, CDR2 FYNNEI. The V and J ends lost 5 bases and 4 bases, in that order; junction bases with no gene match: 7. The CDR3 spells CASSQPAGRETQYF. The CDR3 nucleotides are TGTGCCAGCAGTCAGCCAGCGGGGAGAGAGACCCAGTACTTC.

V gene TRBV28 combines with J gene TRBJ2-5, with TRBD1 as a possible D gene (6 bases). CDR3 size: 15 residues. V shed 4 bases and J shed 6 bases, with 18 bases lying between them. Germline V gene data show CDR1 as MDHEN and CDR2 as SYDVKM. The CDR3 reads CASSWVRVGAKTQYF. CDR3 nucleotide sequence: TGTGCCAGCAGTTGGGTACGGGTGGGGGCAAAGACCCAGTACTTC.

V is TRBV2 and J is TRBJ2-1; tentatively, D is TRBD2 (5 bases). The CDR3 is made up of 16 amino acids. V was cut by 2 bases and J by 7 bases, with 18 bases left in between. Germline V gene lookup returns CDR1 SNHLY and CDR2 FYNNEI. CDR3 loop: CASSEMGSPRANEQFF. The CDR3 region has the DNA TGTGCCAGCAGTGAAATGGGTAGCCCGAGGGCAAATGAGCAGTTCTTC.

CDR3 DNA: TGTGCCAGCAGCTTGGAGGACAGGGTTCTCGGCTACACCTTC. The encoded protein is CASSLEDRVLGYTF. J is TRBJ1-2 and V is TRBV5-4; TRBD1 matches 8 bases. Germline V gives CDR1 SGHNT, CDR2 YYREEE (reference sequence). The CDR3 is made up of 14 amino acids. After removal of 0 bases from V and 8 bases from J, the junction contained 6 bases not matched to a gene. Full variable domain (outside the CDR3, taken from reference TRBV5-4 and TRBJ1-2): ETGVTQSPTHLIKTRGQQVTLRCSSQSGHNTVSWYQQALGQGPQFIFQYYREEENGRGNFPPRFSGLQFPNYSSELNVNALELDDSALYLCASSLEDRVLGYTFGSGTRLTVV.

In DNA, the CDR3 is TGCAGCGTTGAAAGGCAGGGGTACACTGAAGCTTTCTTT. This gives the protein CSVERQGYTEAFF. The chain combines TRBV29-1 with TRBJ1-1; possible D gene TRBD1, 6 bases. Germline-derived CDR1 and CDR2 are SQVTM and ANQGSEA. There are 13 residues in the CDR3. V was clipped by 2 bases and J by 3 bases, with 10 bases between them. The variable domain in full, with the rest retrieved from reference TRBV29-1 and TRBJ1-1, is SAVISQKPSRDICQRGTSLTIQCQVDSQVTMMFWYRQQPGQSLTLIATANQGSEATYESGFVIDKFPISRPNLTFSTLTVSNMSPEDSSIYLCSVERQGYTEAFFGQGTRLTVV.

In this sample, this clonotype turned up many times. The CDR3 sequence: CASSRGGSDTEAFF. CDR3 DNA: TGCGCCAGCAGCCGAGGGGGGTCGGACACTGAAGCTTTCTTT. The gene calls are TRBV5-1 and TRBJ1-1, with a possible D match to TRBD1 (6 bases). Deletions cut 4 bases from V and 3 bases from J, with 13 bases between. Germline V CDR1 and CDR2: SGHRS, YFSETQ. The CDR3 length is 14 residues.

About this clonotype: A much larger clone lies a single base off, so this may be a read error. This chain links TRBV12-1 with TRBJ1-2. TRBV12-1 is marked as a pseudogene. CDR3 length: 11 residues. The CDR3 DNA reads TGTGCCAGCAGAGAAGGTTATGACTACACCTTC. Translation gives CASREGYDYTF.

This chain uses TRBV7-9 with TRBJ2-1, with 9 bases that match TRBD1. The germline V gene encodes CDR1 SEHNR and CDR2 FQNEAQ (reference sequence). The CDR3 is 12 residues long. V was clipped by 3 bases and J by 15 bases; unmatched bases: 6. The CDR3 protein is CASSLGQGVLFF. The CDR3 region has the DNA TGTGCCAGCAGCTTGGGACAGGGTGTTCTGTTCTTC.

The rearrangement uses TRBV9 and TRBJ2-7; 7 nucleotides line up with TRBD2. Germline-derived CDR1 and CDR2 are SGDLS and YYNGEE. The CDR3 contains 15 residues. V gave up 4 bases and J gave up 0 bases; unmatched junction bases: 7. The CDR3 coding sequence is TGTGCCAGCAGCTCCACTAGCGCCTACTCCTACGAGCAGTACTTC. Protein product: CASSSTSAYSYEQYF.

Only one count was recorded for this clonotype. V and J are TRBV10-3 and TRBJ1-5; D not certain. CDR1 and CDR2 (germline): ENHRY, SYGVKD. V was pared by 0 bases and J by 5 bases, with 8 bases between. The CDR3 is made up of 14 amino acids. Here the CDR3 reads CAISESRRDQPQHF. The CDR3 region has the DNA TGTGCCATCAGTGAGTCGAGAAGGGATCAGCCCCAGCATTTT.